Listed below are T cell receptor beta chains from one sample, sequenced in a study of T cell responses to AZD1222 COVID-19 vaccine. The data were produced by immunoSEQ multiplex PCR, yet TCRdb's version contains in-frame clones alone and is incomplete. Here the sample spans roughly 50,000 clones, 70% to 90% being singletons. The material was peripheral blood, obtained on day 0 of AZD1222 vaccination. These receptors came from an adult in good health. Each CDR3 is given with its conserved first and last residue. A D gene is named only where the DNA matches it firmly. Not all rows give a size; the values are once, few, many and, for expanded clones, a class.

clone size	J gene	D gene	V gene	CDR3 protein	CDR3 DNA
.	TRBJ1-6	TRBD1	TRBV5-4	CASRSAGTGHNSPLHF	TGTGCCAGCAGGTCAGCGGGGACAGGACATAATTCACCCCTCCACTTT
.	TRBJ1-3	TRBD1	TRBV6-5	CASKRGQASGNTIYF	TGTGCCAGCAAAAGAGGACAGGCCTCTGGAAACACCATATATTTT
.	TRBJ1-2	TRBD1	TRBV6-5	CASSGRDRGDYGYTF	TGTGCCAGCAGCGGTCGGGACAGGGGAGACTATGGCTACACCTTC
once	TRBJ2-7	TRBD1	TRBV15	CATSRDRGLYEQYF	TGTGCCACCAGCAGAGACAGGGGGCTATACGAGCAGTACTTC
few	TRBJ2-2	.	TRBV6-5	CASIWGTLNTGELFF	TGTGCCAGCATTTGGGGGACCTTAAACACCGGGGAGCTGTTTTTT
.	TRBJ1-2	.	TRBV25-1	CASSGLREGYGYTF	TGTGCCAGCAGTGGCCTGAGGGAGGGCTATGGCTACACCTTC
.	TRBJ1-6	.	TRBV27	CASSTPYGSPLHF	TGTGCCAGCAGTACCCCGTACGGTTCACCCCTCCACTTT
.	TRBJ1-1	TRBD1	TRBV6-2/TRBV6-3	CASSSGQGHTEAFF	TGTGCCAGCAGTTCGGGACAGGGACACACTGAAGCTTTCTTT
.	TRBJ2-7	.	TRBV10-2	CASSEAGGEQYF	TGCGCCAGCAGTGAGGCGGGCGGAGAGCAGTACTTC
.	TRBJ2-7	TRBD1	TRBV28	CASWDRMYEQYF	TGTGCCAGCTGGGACAGGATGTACGAGCAGTACTTC
.	TRBJ2-7	.	TRBV7-9	CASSPDTGAYEQYF	TGTGCCAGCAGCCCCGACACAGGAGCCTACGAGCAGTACTTC
.	TRBJ1-4	.	TRBV7-8	CASTSGVKLFF	TGTGCCAGCACCAGCGGGGTGAAACTGTTTTTT
.	TRBJ1-1	.	TRBV18	CASSSGATEAFF	TGTGCCAGCTCTTCAGGGGCCACTGAAGCTTTCTTT
.	TRBJ1-5	TRBD1	TRBV30	CAWGTADRQPQHF	TGTGCCTGGGGGACAGCCGACCGTCAGCCCCAGCATTTT
.	TRBJ2-2	TRBD2	TRBV28	CASSFPTSGGVKTGELFF	TGTGCCAGCAGTTTCCCGACTAGCGGGGGGGTGAAAACCGGGGAGCTGTTTTTT
.	TRBJ1-3	.	TRBV5-8	CASSQSTFTGNTIYF	TGTGCCAGCAGCCAATCGACATTTACTGGAAACACCATATATTTT
.	TRBJ2-1	.	TRBV4-1	CASSQGVDADNEQFF	TGCGCCAGCAGCCAGGGGGTGGACGCCGACAATGAGCAGTTCTTC
.	TRBJ1-3	.	TRBV5-5	CASSLAGTGNTIYF	TGTGCCAGCAGCTTGGCTGGGACGGGAAACACCATATATTTT
.	TRBJ1-2	.	TRBV3-1/TRBV3-2	CASSQLEAYGYTF	TGTGCCAGCAGCCAACTGGAGGCCTATGGCTACACCTTC
.	TRBJ2-1	TRBD2	TRBV28	CASSPGDSGGLGEQFF	TGTGCCAGCAGTCCCGGCGATAGCGGGGGCCTCGGTGAGCAGTTCTTC
.	TRBJ1-4	TRBD1	TRBV11-2	CASSSGTGRTEKLFF	TGTGCCAGCAGCTCCGGGACAGGGAGGACTGAAAAACTGTTTTTT
.	TRBJ1-4	.	TRBV2	CASSGTRRIEKLFF	TGTGCCAGCAGTGGGACAAGGAGGATAGAAAAACTGTTTTTT
.	TRBJ1-2	.	TRBV2	CASSDQGRDYGYTF	TGTGCCAGCAGTGATCAGGGGAGGGACTATGGCTACACCTTC
.	TRBJ1-1	.	TRBV19	CASSIGGSGTEAFF	TGTGCCAGTAGTATTGGGGGCTCGGGCACTGAAGCTTTCTTT
.	TRBJ2-2	.	TRBV7-7	CASSPTGSAGELFF	TGTGCCAGCAGCCCTACAGGATCTGCCGGGGAGCTGTTTTTT
.	TRBJ1-1	.	TRBV18	CASSPGGAGTEAFF	TGTGCCAGCTCACCAGGAGGGGCAGGCACTGAAGCTTTCTTT
once	TRBJ2-1	.	TRBV25-1	CASSETPRDEQFF	TGTGCCAGCAGTGAGACCCCTCGTGATGAGCAGTTCTTC
.	TRBJ2-5	.	TRBV3-1/TRBV3-2	CASSQEMRLDGGETQYF	TGTGCCAGCAGCCAAGAAATGAGGCTCGATGGAGGGGAGACCCAGTACTTC